This TCR beta chain was found in a study of T cell repertoires in cytomegalovirus infection. Study-wide background: Selected CMV epitopes included recently identified HLA-C-restricted ones as well as well-studied HLA-B-restricted ones. Signatures in public TCR beta sequences pointed to both CMV infection and matching HLA type.

Whole-study findings and limits: Predominance within the ex vivo response was attributable to HLA-C-restricted CMV-specific TCR beta clonotypes.

V was clipped by 3 bases and J by 5 bases, with 10 bases between them. The V gene's germline CDR1 is MNHNS and CDR2 SASEGT. This CDR3 is built from 14 residues. Note on this clonotype: What it recognizes is unknown.

TCRdb called the reads again in MiXCR, with one record for every CDR3 protein. Of 550,000 to 850,000 distinct CDR3 sequences in the sample, around 31% were seen once. This rearrangement joins TRBV6-1 to TRBJ2-2; weak D call: TRBD1 (5 bases). The sample was cultured PBMCs, taken from culture after CMV antigen stimulation. The receptor was derived from a human donor in good health (CMV status not recorded). Some clones in this sample may be carry-over from other donors' samples. The CDR3 DNA sequence: TGTGCCAGCAGTGAGTGGACACCGACCGGGGAGCTGTTTTTT. The encoded protein is CASSEWTPTGELFF.